This TCR beta chain was recorded in a study of identical twins. Study observations and caveats: Within twin pairs, the out-of-frame alpha sequences they shared showed excess low generation probability. Twin pairs had excess sharing that was weaker in beta out-of-frame sequences.

V was clipped by 3 bases and J by 3 bases, with 9 bases between them. The CDR3 sequence is 13 residues long. Germline V lookup: CDR1 SGHVS, CDR2 FNYEAQ. A universal primer site was added by template switching, and unique molecular identifiers were carried by the cDNA. TCRdb redid the calling of the 5' RACE reads with MiXCR, one entry per CDR3 protein. The sample yields roughly 720,000 distinct CDR3 sequences, roughly 18% seen once. This clonotype came up a few times. What it recognizes is unknown. The sample also formed part of further work on T cells expressing NK-cell markers.

V usage is TRBV7-6 and J usage is TRBJ2-7; D remains unclear. Sequencing used PBMCs. The TCR sequence derives from a woman younger than 35 in good health. CDR3 in amino acids: CASSLTLLYEQYF. In DNA, the CDR3 is TGTGCCAGCAGCTTGACCTTACTCTACGAGCAGTACTTC.